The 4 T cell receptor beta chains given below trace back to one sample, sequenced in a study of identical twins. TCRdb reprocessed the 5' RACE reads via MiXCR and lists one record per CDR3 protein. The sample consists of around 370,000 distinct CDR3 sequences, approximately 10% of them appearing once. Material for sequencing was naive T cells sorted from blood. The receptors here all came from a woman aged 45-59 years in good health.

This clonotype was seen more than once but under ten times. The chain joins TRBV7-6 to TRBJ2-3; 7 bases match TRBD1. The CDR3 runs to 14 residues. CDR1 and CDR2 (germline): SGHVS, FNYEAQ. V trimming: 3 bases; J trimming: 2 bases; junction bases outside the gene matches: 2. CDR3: CASSLGTDTDTQYF. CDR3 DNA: TGTGCCAGCAGCTTGGGGACAGACACAGATACGCAGTATTTT. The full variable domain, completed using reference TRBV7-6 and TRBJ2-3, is GAGVSQSPRYKVTKRGQDVALRCDPISGHVSLYWYRQALGQGPEFLTYFNYEAQQDKSGLPNDRFSAERPEGSISTLTIQRTEQRDSAMYRCASSLGTDTDTQYFGPGTRLTVL.

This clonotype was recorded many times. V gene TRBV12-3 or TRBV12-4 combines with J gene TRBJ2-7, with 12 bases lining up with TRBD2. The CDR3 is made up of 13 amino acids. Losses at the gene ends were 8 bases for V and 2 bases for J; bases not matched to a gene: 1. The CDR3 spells CASRTSGTYEQYF. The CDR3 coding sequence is TGTGCCAGCCGGACTAGCGGGACCTACGAGCAGTACTTC.

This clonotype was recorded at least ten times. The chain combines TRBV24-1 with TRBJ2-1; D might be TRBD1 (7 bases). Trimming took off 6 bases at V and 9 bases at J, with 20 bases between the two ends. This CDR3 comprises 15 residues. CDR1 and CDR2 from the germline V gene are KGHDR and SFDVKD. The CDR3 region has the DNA TGTGCCACCAGTAGGAGGGGGCACCCTCTCGGTGAGCAGTTCTTC. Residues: CATSRRGHPLGEQFF.

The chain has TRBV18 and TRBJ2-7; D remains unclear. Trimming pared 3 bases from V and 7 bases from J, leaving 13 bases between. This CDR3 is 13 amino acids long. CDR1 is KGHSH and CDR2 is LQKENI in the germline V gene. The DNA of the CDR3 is TGTGCCAGCTCACCTACGTCGTATAGTGAGCAGTACGTC. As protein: CASSPTSYSEQYV.